Sequencing of this T cell receptor beta chain was carried out in a study of T cell responses to AZD1222 COVID-19 vaccine. Points from the study as a whole: Seropositivity was recorded at baseline in only five to seven AZD1222 recipients. Spike-specific TCR breadth and depth were elevated following two AZD1222 doses.

V gave up 7 bases and J gave up 4 bases; unmatched junction bases: 7. The V gene's germline CDR1 is SGHVS and CDR2 FNYEAQ. The CDR3 has 15 residues. The method was immunoSEQ multiplex PCR; TCRdb's version includes in-frame clones alone and lacks a portion of them. The sample holds approximately 130,000 clones, roughly 84% seen once. Concerning this clone: Its antigen is not identified.

The TCR originated in an adult who received the AZD1222 COVID-19 vaccine. This specimen consisted of peripheral blood, obtained 28 days after the second AZD1222 dose. This chain joins TRBV7-6 and TRBJ1-6; 7 nucleotides align to TRBD1. Here the CDR3 reads CASTRLTGYNSPLHF. In nucleotides, the CDR3 is TGTGCCAGCACCAGATTGACAGGGTATAATTCACCCCTCCACTTT.